This entry describes one T cell receptor beta chain. This clonotype was recorded a few times. The antigen this receptor binds is unknown. Nothing much larger sits one base from this clone, and base qualities are not available. V is shortened by 1 base, J by 7 bases, and the region joining them spans 14 bases. From the cysteine up to the phenylalanine, the CDR3 has a length of 14 residues. The retained sequence is limited to the CDR3, 42 bases, with the frame set at the first base. CDR1 and CDR2 are read off the germline V gene as MGHRA and YSYEKL. The data are from a study of CD8 T cells in ankylosing spondylitis (dated by TCRdb to 2015 to 2018). Regarding the research as a whole: To find TCR variants linked to disease, the study profiled T cell receptor beta repertoires in ankylosing spondylitis patients and healthy donors. The full study cohort was made up of over 20 ankylosing spondylitis patients and fewer than 120 healthy donors. Samples of peripheral blood were taken, and for ankylosing spondylitis patients, synovial fluid was collected as well. The investigation overall reported the following: Some motif variants were previously reported in synovial fluid and blood of reactive arthritis patients, suggesting common disease-initiation mechanisms. In peripheral blood, the disease-linked clones were found at relatively low frequencies and had a CD8+ phenotype. Blood from ankylosing spondylitis patients appeared to be characterized by a TCR beta motif composed of about 8 highly homologous amino acid variants. Significant enrichment of the disease-linked clones was reported in matched synovial fluid samples from ankylosing spondylitis patients.

TCRdb names Illumina HiSeq 2500 as the instrument used. TCR beta libraries were prepared by quantitative 5'-RACE with molecular barcodes. The authors' pipeline ran thus. A new computational method, built on a probabilistic model of VDJ rearrangement, was used to identify disease-linked TCR variants. TCRdb trimmed public reads at Q25 via fastp, called clones via MiXCR and kept in-frame beta chains. Every CDR3 protein is listed once, alongside the most common genes and DNA of its rows. TCRdb's processing, not the authors', yielded these V and J calls. Present in this sample are under 150,000 distinct CDR3 sequences, approximately 17% of which were seen just once. In total, the top ten clones hold 33% of the sample.

The rearranged segments are TRBV4-1 and TRBJ2-7; the D gene may be TRBD1 or TRBD2, since each aligns over 5 bases. Material: blood, either unsorted or a sorted T cell fraction (not recorded which). The clonotype comes from a male donor with ankylosing spondylitis. The CDR3 in this case is CASSQGTGHVEQYF. The nucleotides read TGCGCCAGCAGCCAAGGGACTGGACACGTTGAGCAGTACTTC.